A single sample gave rise to the 28 T cell receptor beta chains below, sequenced in a study. Using its own MiXCR run on the RT-PCR reads, TCRdb lists one record per CDR3 protein. The data contain almost 700,000 distinct CDR3 sequences, approximately 15% of them seen just once; the ten biggest clones take up just over 3.5%. The sample taken for sequencing was memory CD4+ T cells from blood. The receptors shown here come from a female donor in good health, serving as a healthy control.

This clonotype was found a few times. The J gene is TRBJ2-1, the V gene TRBV5-1; D uncertain. The CDR3 is made up of 12 amino acids. CDR1 is SGHRS and CDR2 is YFSETQ in the germline V gene. Between the trimmed V and J ends, which lost 1 base and 9 bases, there was a span of 8 bases. The CDR3 loop is CASSLLVGEQFF. CDR3 DNA: TGCGCCAGCAGCTTGTTGGTGGGTGAGCAGTTCTTC.

This clonotype was observed a handful of times. J is TRBJ2-3 and V is TRBV20-1, with 9 bases that match TRBD2. The CDR3 sequence is 15 residues long. V lost 2 bases, J lost 5 bases, and 8 bases stayed unmatched. The germline gives CDR1 DFQATT, CDR2 SNEGSKA (reference sequence). The CDR3 spells CSARLSSGTGDTQYF. For the CDR3, the DNA is TGCAGTGCTAGATTATCTAGCGGGACCGGAGATACGCAGTATTTT.

This clonotype was recorded many times. The CDR3 bases are TGCAGTGCTAGTTCTATGGCATCACCCCTCCACTTT. Amino acid sequence: CSASSMASPLHF. The rearrangement uses TRBV20-1 and TRBJ1-6; D is ambiguous. The CDR3 contains 12 residues. Trimming took 3 bases from V and 10 from J, leaving 10 bases between them. Germline loops: CDR1 DFQATT, CDR2 SNEGSKA (reference sequence).

The chain couples TRBV5-1 to TRBJ2-1; 10 bases are shared with TRBD2. There are 15 residues in the CDR3. Germline V gene sequence: CDR1 SGHRS, CDR2 YFSETQ. The V and J ends lost 4 bases and 3 bases, in that order; junction bases with no gene match: 4. Written as DNA, the CDR3 is TGCGCCAGCAGCACCGGACTAGCGGACTACAATGAGCAGTTCTTC. Protein: CASSTGLADYNEQFF.

This clonotype was seen a handful of times. The gene calls are TRBV27 and TRBJ1-2, with D uncertain. Germline values: CDR1 MNHEY, CDR2 SMNVEV (reference sequence). This CDR3 has 16 residues. V was trimmed by 5 bases and J by 8 bases, leaving 24 bases between them. The CDR3 sequence: CASSPNPTNFERGYTF. The CDR3, as DNA: TGTGCCAGCAGTCCGAACCCGACCAACTTCGAGAGGGGCTACACCTTC.

This clonotype was seen ten or more times. This chain joins TRBV12-3 or TRBV12-4 and TRBJ2-1; D is unresolved. The V end lost 6 bases, the J end lost 2 bases, and 8 bases lay between the germline ends. The CDR3 contains 13 residues. DNA for the CDR3: TGTGCCAGCAGCTCTCTGGCCTACAATGAGCAGTTCTTC. The encoded protein is CASSSLAYNEQFF.

This clonotype was seen many times. V gene TRBV7-2 combines with J gene TRBJ2-5, with D unresolved. The CDR3 extends over 13 amino acids. Looked up from germline, CDR1 is SGHTA and CDR2 is FQGNSA. Trimming took 6 bases from V and 5 from J, leaving 13 bases between them. CDR3 DNA: TGTGCCAGCAGTCCTCGGGTGTCCGAGACCCAGTACTTC. Translation: CASSPRVSETQYF. Drawing the rest from reference TRBV7-2 and TRBJ2-5, the complete variable domain is GAGVSQSPSNKVTEKGKDVELRCDPISGHTALYWYRQSLGQGLEFLIYFQGNSAPDKSGLPSDRFSAERTGGSVSTLTIQRTQQEDSAVYLCASSPRVSETQYFGPGTRLLVL.

This clonotype was seen more than once but under ten times. The genes are TRBV5-1 and TRBJ1-1; 9 nucleotides line up with TRBD1. V lost 9 bases to trimming and J lost 1 base; unmatched junction nucleotides: 7. Germline CDR1 is SGHRS and CDR2 is YFSETQ. The CDR3 consists of 14 residues. CDR3 nucleotides: TGCGCCACGACATCACAGGGGGCGAACACTGAAGCTTTCTTT. Translation gives CATTSQGANTEAFF.

This clonotype turned up a few times. This sequence joins TRBV29-1 and TRBJ1-2; the D gene is possibly TRBD1 (6 bases). This CDR3 spans 12 amino acids. Germline V gene lookup returns CDR1 SQVTM and CDR2 ANQGSEA. V was shortened by 4 bases and J by 8 bases, with 14 bases between the two germline ends. The CDR3 coding sequence is TGCAGCGTTGTGGACAGCTCTAGGGGCTACACCTTC. Residues: CSVVDSSRGYTF.

This clonotype was seen just once. The chain employs TRBV2 and TRBJ2-5, with TRBD2 as a possible D gene (6 bases). The CDR3 extends over 14 amino acids. The germline V gene encodes CDR1 SNHLY and CDR2 FYNNEI. Trimming left V 4 bases short and J 2 bases short, with 11 bases between. The CDR3 region is CASSAASVQETQYF. The CDR3 bases are TGTGCCAGCAGTGCCGCTAGCGTACAAGAGACCCAGTACTTC.

This clonotype has only a few counts. This rearrangement joins TRBV20-1 to TRBJ1-4; maybe TRBD1 (5 bases). Trimming removed 3 bases from V and 8 bases from J, with 19 bases in between. The CDR3 length is 15 residues. Germline V gene sequence: CDR1 DFQATT, CDR2 SNEGSKA (reference sequence). As DNA, the CDR3 is TGCAGTGCTAGGAATCCGGGACCCCCTCCGGAAAAACTGTTTTTT. Protein: CSARNPGPPPEKLFF.

The chain carries TRBV5-4 and TRBJ2-2; 10 bases fit TRBD2. The trim removed 5 bases at V and 8 bases at J, leaving 18 bases unmatched. The CDR3 consists of 18 residues. Germline loops: CDR1 SGHNT, CDR2 YYREEE (reference sequence). The CDR3 region has the DNA TGTGCCAGCAGTTCCCTCAGGCCAGCGGGAGGGCCGAGGGGGGAGCTGTTTTTT. The encoded protein is CASSSLRPAGGPRGELFF.

This clonotype was seen many times. The chain is built from TRBV6-1 and TRBJ1-1; D is uncertain. CDR3 size: 11 residues. CDR1 and CDR2 from the germline V gene are MNHNS and SASEGT. V was trimmed by 6 bases and J by 5 bases, leaving 7 bases between them. In DNA form, the CDR3 reads TGTGCCAGCAGCGAGCGTACTGAAGCTTTCTTT. Its protein is CASSERTEAFF.

In its sample, this clonotype was seen a few times. The chain is built from TRBV28 and TRBJ2-3; D may be TRBD1 or TRBD2 (5 bases each). Trimming removed 5 bases at V and 4 bases at J, with 13 bases between. This CDR3 has 14 residues. CDR1 and CDR2 from the germline V gene are MDHEN and SYDVKM. The CDR3 here is CASSLPQGPDTQYF. The CDR3 bases are TGTGCCAGCAGTCTTCCTCAGGGACCAGATACGCAGTATTTT. Filled out from reference TRBV28 and TRBJ2-3, the complete variable domain reads DVKVTQSSRYLVKRTGEKVFLECVQDMDHENMFWYRQDPGLGLRLIYFSYDVKMKEKGDIPEGYSVSREKKERFSLILESASTNQTSMYLCASSLPQGPDTQYFGPGTRLTVL.

This clonotype appeared once. This rearrangement joins TRBV29-1 to TRBJ2-2, with 10 positions matching TRBD1. The CDR3 runs to 14 residues. CDR1 is SQVTM, CDR2 ANQGSEA, per germline. Trimming took 8 bases from V and 3 from J; bases not matched to a gene: 6. For the CDR3, the DNA is TGCAGCACTCGGACAGGGGGTCACACCGGGGAGCTGTTTTTT. It specifies CSTRTGGHTGELFF.

This clonotype was counted a few times. The rearrangement links TRBV18 to TRBJ2-1; 8 nucleotides match TRBD1. Germline CDR1 is KGHSH and CDR2 is LQKENI. The CDR3 runs to 16 residues. Losses at the gene ends were 0 bases for V and 7 bases for J; bases not matched to a gene: 8. In nucleotides, the CDR3 is TGTGCCAGCTCACCACCTAACGGGACAGGCTTGAATGAGCAGTTCTTC. This translates into CASSPPNGTGLNEQFF. Complete variable domain (other parts from reference TRBV18 and TRBJ2-1): NAGVMQNPRHLVRRRGQEARLRCSPMKGHSHVYWYRQLPEEGLKFMVYLQKENIIDESGMPKERFSAEFPKEGPSILRIQQVVRGDSAAYFCASSPPNGTGLNEQFFGPGTRLTVL.

V usage is TRBV7-2 and J usage is TRBJ2-3, with 7 bases lining up with TRBD2. Germline loops: CDR1 SGHTA, CDR2 FQGNSA. V shed 3 bases and J 5 bases; nucleotides not matched to a gene: 8. The CDR3 totals 15 residues. CDR3 in amino acids: CASSFFRGVGDTQYF. DNA for the CDR3: TGTGCCAGCAGCTTTTTCCGGGGGGTGGGAGATACGCAGTATTTT.

V usage is TRBV14 and J usage is TRBJ2-7; tentative D call: TRBD2 (7 bases). The V gene's germline CDR1 is SGHDN and CDR2 FVKESK. V was shortened by 5 bases and J by 5 bases, with 16 bases between the two germline ends. There are 14 residues in the CDR3. CDR3 loop: CASSGFQGRDEQYF. Here the CDR3 DNA reads TGTGCCAGCAGCGGCTTCCAGGGGAGGGACGAGCAGTACTTC.

This clonotype appeared a few times. CDR3 in amino acids: CASSYGTGKGDYGYTF. Here the CDR3 DNA reads TGTGCCAGCAGTTACGGGACAGGGAAGGGGGACTATGGCTACACCTTC. The V call is TRBV6-5, the J call TRBJ1-2; 9 nucleotides match TRBD1. The CDR3 spans 16 residues. CDR1 and CDR2 (germline): MNHEY, SVGAGI. V lost 2 bases, J lost 3 bases, and 7 bases stayed unmatched.

V usage is TRBV5-1 and J usage is TRBJ1-6; 8 bases map to TRBD1. J gave up 9 bases and V 0 bases, and 11 bases lay outside the gene matches. The germline gives CDR1 SGHRS, CDR2 YFSETQ. The CDR3 sequence is 17 residues long. This CDR3 is CASSLDRRQGLGSPLHF. In DNA, the CDR3 is TGCGCCAGCAGCTTGGACCGACGACAGGGGTTGGGTTCACCCCTCCACTTT.

This clonotype was counted ten times or more. The rearrangement joins TRBV7-2 to TRBJ2-5; 14 bases are a match to TRBD2. Germline V gene sequence: CDR1 SGHTA, CDR2 FQGNSA. Trimming removed 1 base from V and 4 bases from J; junction bases left unmatched: 5. This CDR3 spans 17 amino acids. In DNA, the CDR3 is TGTGCCAGCAGCTTAGGACTAGCGGGAGGGGGCGGAGAGACCCAGTACTTC. Translation: CASSLGLAGGGGETQYF. Supplemented by reference TRBV7-2 and TRBJ2-5, the full variable domain reads GAGVSQSPSNKVTEKGKDVELRCDPISGHTALYWYRQSLGQGLEFLIYFQGNSAPDKSGLPSDRFSAERTGGSVSTLTIQRTQQEDSAVYLCASSLGLAGGGGETQYFGPGTRLLVL.

The V gene is TRBV10-3, the J gene TRBJ1-6; 8 bases align to TRBD1. The ends lost 6 bases at V and 7 bases at J; junction bases unmatched: 8. The CDR3 loop spans 15 amino acids. Per the germline V gene, CDR1 is ENHRY and CDR2 is SYGVKD. The CDR3, as DNA: TGTGCCATCAGCCTAGGGACAGGACAGAATTCACCCCTCCACTTT. This codes for CAISLGTGQNSPLHF.

The chain joins TRBV20-1 to TRBJ2-1; D is unclear. Trimming took off 1 base at V and 2 bases at J, with 9 bases between the two ends. Per the germline V gene, CDR1 is DFQATT and CDR2 is SNEGSKA (reference sequence). CDR3 length: 14 amino acids. The CDR3, as DNA: TGCAGTGCTAGAGTCGGTGGTGCCTACAATGAGCAGTTCTTC. It specifies CSARVGGAYNEQFF.

The sample holds a few counts of this clonotype. This chain connects TRBV4-1 to TRBJ2-2; no firm D call. The ends were cut back, 0 bases at V and 7 bases at J, with 6 bases in the middle. In germline, CDR1 is MGHRA, CDR2 YSYEKL. The CDR3 is 13 amino acids. The CDR3 DNA follows: TGCGCCAGCAGCCAAGATTTTGTCGGGGAGCTGTTTTTT. This codes for CASSQDFVGELFF.

The chain links TRBV20-1 to TRBJ2-5; a possible D gene is TRBD2 (6 bases). Germline assignment: CDR1 DFQATT and CDR2 SNEGSKA (reference sequence). CDR3 size: 15 residues. The V end was cut by 3 bases, the J end by 5 bases, with 19 bases between. The DNA for the CDR3 is TGCAGTGCTAGCCGACTAGGGAGGACGGGGGAGACCCAGTACTTC. Translation: CSASRLGRTGETQYF.

This clonotype has at least ten counts. J is TRBJ2-3 and V is TRBV5-1; 10 bases line up with TRBD2. This CDR3 spans 13 amino acids. The V and J ends lost 4 bases and 6 bases, in that order; junction bases with no gene match: 2. In germline, CDR1 is SGHRS, CDR2 YFSETQ. CDR3 region: CASSLSGRDTQYF. The CDR3 bases are TGCGCCAGCAGCCTTAGCGGGAGGGATACGCAGTATTTT.

This clonotype was seen a few times. The rearrangement uses TRBV7-2 and TRBJ1-1; 12 bases are a match to TRBD1. This CDR3 has 15 amino acids. V lost 3 bases, J lost 6 bases, and 5 bases stayed unmatched. Germline CDR1 is SGHTA and CDR2 is FQGNSA. CDR3 bases: TGTGCCAGCAGCTTCCAGGGACAGGGGGCCGCTGAAGCTTTCTTT. Its translation is CASSFQGQGAAEAFF.

This clonotype was observed many times. The J gene is TRBJ1-1, the V gene TRBV4-1; D is unresolved. V lost 0 bases and J lost 2, with 7 bases in between. The CDR3 covers 14 residues. Germline CDR1 is MGHRA and CDR2 is YSYEKL. The CDR3 bases are TGCGCCAGCAGCCAAGATCGAGAAAACACTGAAGCTTTCTTT. This codes for CASSQDRENTEAFF.